These 21 T cell receptor beta chains share one sample of origin, sequenced in a study of T cells in Graves' hyperthyroidism and ophthalmopathy. TCR beta CDR3 sequences were amplified from RNA transcripts. With the HTBI primer set, the TCR CDR3 went through a first round of RT-PCR. One entry per CDR3 protein, called by TCRdb with MiXCR from the multiplex PCR reads. The sample yields about 610,000 distinct CDR3 sequences, roughly 15% seen once. Sequencing input: blood. The source is a woman aged 40 to 50 with Graves' ophthalmopathy.

The J gene is TRBJ1-1, the V gene TRBV3-1; 9 nucleotides align to TRBD1. Germline-derived CDR1 and CDR2 are LGHDT and YNNKEL (reference sequence). The CDR3 covers 14 residues. V shed 4 bases, J shed 6 bases, and the junction held 6 bases outside the gene matches. The CDR3 region is CASSRDRGSPEAFF. CDR3 nucleotide sequence: TGTGCCAGCAGCCGAGACAGGGGGAGTCCTGAAGCTTTCTTT.

This clonotype was recorded many times. The V call is TRBV6-1, the J call TRBJ2-7; the D gene is possibly TRBD1 (6 bases). There are 14 residues in the CDR3. The V end was cut by 6 bases, the J end by 3 bases, with 15 bases between. CDR1 is MNHNS, CDR2 SASEGT, per germline. This CDR3 reads CASSSQGYFYEQYF. DNA for the CDR3: TGTGCCAGCAGCTCACAGGGATACTTCTACGAGCAGTACTTC.

At least ten counts were recorded for this clonotype. The chain is built from TRBV10-3 and TRBJ1-1; D is ambiguous. With 10 bases removed from V and 3 bases from J, the gap between germline ends came to 21 bases. The CDR3 has 15 residues. Germline assignment: CDR1 ENHRY and CDR2 SYGVKD. The CDR3 is CATTTLAFTDTEAFF. CDR3 DNA: TGTGCCACCACTACGCTCGCCTTCACGGACACTGAAGCTTTCTTT.

In its sample, this clonotype was seen many times. The chain joins TRBV6-1 to TRBJ1-5; tentatively, D is TRBD1 (5 bases). V was shortened by 4 bases and J by 12 bases, with 19 bases between the two germline ends. There are 14 residues in the CDR3. Germline CDR1 and CDR2: MNHNS and SASEGT. The CDR3 sequence: CASSGRGQGTLQHF. CDR3 nucleotides: TGTGCCAGCAGTGGACGAGGACAAGGCACCCTCCAGCATTTT.

This clonotype was seen repeatedly, ten times or more. The chain carries TRBV28 and TRBJ2-7; D is unresolved. CDR1 is MDHEN and CDR2 is SYDVKM in the germline V gene. The CDR3 loop spans 11 amino acids. The V end lost 7 bases, the J end lost 6 bases, and 10 bases lay between the germline ends. The CDR3 nucleotides read TGTGCCAGCACGGCCGGCGTCGAGCAGTACTTC. Translating gives CASTAGVEQYF.

This chain joins TRBV5-1 and TRBJ2-5, with 9 bases lining up with TRBD1. The length of the CDR3 is 13 residues. Germline V CDR1 and CDR2: SGHRS, YFSETQ. J gave up 7 bases and V 4 bases, and 5 bases lay outside the gene matches. CDR3 sequence (DNA): TGCGCCAGCAGCCGGGACAGGGTTGGGACCCAGTACTTC. This codes for CASSRDRVGTQYF. The full variable domain, its missing parts supplied by reference TRBV5-1 and TRBJ2-5, is KAGVTQTPRYLIKTRGQQVTLSCSPISGHRSVSWYQQTPGQGLQFLFEYFSETQRNKGNFPGRFSGRQFSNSRSEMNVSTLELGDSALYLCASSRDRVGTQYFGPGTRLLVL.

This clonotype was detected ten times or more. The gene calls are TRBV7-3 and TRBJ2-2; D is uncertain. The CDR3 contains 15 residues. Germline CDR1 SGHTA, CDR2 FQGTGA. Trimming took off 1 base at V and 4 bases at J, with 10 bases between the two ends. The CDR3 DNA reads as TGTGCCAGCAGCTTAAGAGAAGCGTTCACCGGGGAGCTGTTTTTT. Encoded protein: CASSLREAFTGELFF. Full variable domain (rest looked up from reference TRBV7-3 and TRBJ2-2): GAGVSQTPSNKVTEKGKYVELRCDPISGHTALYWYRQSLGQGPEFLIYFQGTGAADDSGLPNDRFFAVRPEGSVSTLKIQRTERGDSAVYLCASSLREAFTGELFFGEGSRLTVL.

This clonotype was picked up many times. CDR3 sequence reads: CASSHLGWGRETQYF. CDR3 DNA sequence: TGTGCCAGCAGCCATTTAGGTTGGGGGCGGGAGACCCAGTACTTC. This chain uses TRBV7-2 with TRBJ2-5, with D maybe TRBD1 (6 bases). CDR1 is SGHTA and CDR2 is FQGNSA in the germline V gene. The V gene lost 5 bases and the J gene lost 5 bases, with 18 bases spanning the gap. This CDR3 comprises 15 residues.

The chain couples TRBV6-1 to TRBJ2-7; 13 bases match TRBD2. Losses at the gene ends were 6 bases for V and 2 bases for J; bases not matched to a gene: 7. CDR1 is MNHNS, CDR2 SASEGT, per germline. The CDR3 length is 16 residues. The CDR3 DNA reads TGTGCCAGCAGGACGTGGACTAGCGGGGGACCCTACGAGCAGTACTTC. The encoded protein is CASRTWTSGGPYEQYF.

The chain employs TRBV20-1 and TRBJ2-7; no definite D call. Germline V gives CDR1 DFQATT, CDR2 SNEGSKA (reference sequence). This CDR3 region has 16 residues. Trimming left V 4 bases short and J 4 bases short, with 23 bases between. The CDR3 DNA is TGCAGTGCTATAGATTGGGCAGGTCGAATCCAGTACGAGCAGTACTTC. The encoded protein is CSAIDWAGRIQYEQYF.

This clonotype came up many times. The chain uses TRBV15 and TRBJ2-2, with TRBD2 matching 14 bases. J gave up 6 bases and V 4 bases, and 13 bases lay outside the gene matches. This CDR3 comprises 19 residues. Germline V gene data show CDR1 as LNHNV and CDR2 as YYDKDF (reference sequence). The CDR3 sequence: CATSTAAGTSGRVAGELFF. The DNA for the CDR3 is TGTGCCACCAGCACGGCAGCCGGGACTAGCGGGAGAGTCGCCGGGGAGCTGTTTTTT. Looking up the rest from reference TRBV15 and TRBJ2-2 gives the full variable domain: DAMVIQNPRYQVTQFGKPVTLSCSQTLNHNVMYWYQQKSSQAPKLLFHYYDKDFNNEADTPDNFQSRRPNTSFCFLDIRSPGLGDTAMYLCATSTAAGTSGRVAGELFFGEGSRLTVL.

This clonotype was recorded at least ten times. V gene TRBV28 combines with J gene TRBJ2-7, with 10 bases lining up with TRBD1. The CDR3 covers 15 residues. From germline, CDR1 is MDHEN and CDR2 SYDVKM. With 3 bases clipped from V and 0 bases from J, the junction kept 2 bases outside the gene matches. The CDR3 region has the DNA TGTGCCAGCAGTTTCGGGACAGGGGCCTCCTACGAGCAGTACTTC. Residues: CASSFGTGASYEQYF.

This chain connects TRBV12-3 or TRBV12-4 to TRBJ1-2; 7 bases match TRBD1. This CDR3 is 13 amino acids long. J was trimmed by 7 bases and V by 7 bases; bases with no gene match: 9. The CDR3 DNA is TGTGCCAGCACTAAGGACAGGCGGCGTGGCTACACCTTC. It encodes CASTKDRRRGYTF.

This clonotype was counted a few times. The V gene is TRBV6-4, the J gene TRBJ1-6; the D gene is possibly TRBD1 (5 bases). Deletions cut 3 bases from V and 10 bases from J, with 13 bases between. CDR1 MRHNA and CDR2 SNTAGT come from the germline V gene. The CDR3 is 14 amino acids. The CDR3 protein is CASSEGAGRSPLHF. The CDR3 nucleotides read TGTGCCAGCAGTGAAGGGGCAGGGCGGTCACCCCTCCACTTT.

At least ten counts were recorded for this clonotype. V usage is TRBV28 and J usage is TRBJ1-2, with D possibly TRBD1 on 5 matching bases. V was pared by 7 bases and J by 8 bases, with 11 bases between. This CDR3 is 11 amino acids long. Germline V gene data show CDR1 as MDHEN and CDR2 as SYDVKM. The CDR3 sequence is CASMQGSGYTF. CDR3 coding DNA: TGTGCCAGCATGCAGGGATCGGGCTACACCTTC.

This clonotype has a count of ten or more. The chain carries TRBV15 and TRBJ2-2; D unresolved. V was trimmed by 0 bases and J by 7 bases, leaving 9 bases between them. The CDR3 sequence is 14 residues long. Per the germline V gene, CDR1 is LNHNV and CDR2 is YYDKDF (reference sequence). The CDR3 loop is CATSRDRSVGELFF. In DNA, the CDR3 is TGTGCCACCAGCAGAGATCGTTCGGTCGGGGAGCTGTTTTTT.

Ten or more counts support this clonotype. The genes are TRBV19 and TRBJ1-1; D is unclear. The V end lost 7 bases, the J end lost 5 bases, and 14 bases lay between the germline ends. CDR1 and CDR2 (germline): LNHDA, SQIVND (reference sequence). The CDR3 sequence is 13 residues long. The CDR3 reads CASIGPRWTEAFF. The CDR3 DNA reads TGTGCCAGTATCGGTCCCAGGTGGACTGAAGCTTTCTTT.

Ten or more counts support this clonotype. V is TRBV27 and J is TRBJ1-5, with D unclear. The CDR3 is made up of 13 amino acids. CDR1 MNHEY and CDR2 SMNVEV come from the germline V gene (reference sequence). V was pared by 6 bases and J by 2 bases, with 8 bases between. The CDR3 DNA is TGTGCCAGCAGCCCGATGGGCAATCAGCCCCAGCATTTT. Amino acid sequence: CASSPMGNQPQHF.

This clonotype was recorded at least ten times. This chain links TRBV28 with TRBJ1-1; 12 nucleotides match TRBD1. The length of the CDR3 is 18 residues. Germline assignment: CDR1 MDHEN and CDR2 SYDVKM. V gave up 6 bases and J gave up 3 bases; unmatched junction bases: 14. CDR3 loop: CASSRPGQGALGDTEAFF. The CDR3 DNA reads TGTGCCAGCAGCCGCCCGGGACAGGGGGCTTTAGGGGACACTGAAGCTTTCTTT.

This clonotype was seen ten or more times. V usage is TRBV6-1 and J usage is TRBJ2-7; no definite D call. This CDR3 comprises 13 residues. Germline V gives CDR1 MNHNS, CDR2 SASEGT. V dropped 3 bases and J dropped 1 base, with 7 bases sitting between them. For the CDR3, the DNA is TGTGCCAGCAGTGAGGACGGATCCTACGAGCAGTACTTC. It is translated as CASSEDGSYEQYF.

The table lists this clonotype with many counts. The chain couples TRBV20-1 to TRBJ2-4; D may be TRBD1 (6 bases). Between the trimmed V and J ends, which lost 6 bases and 0 bases, there was a span of 18 bases. Germline assignment: CDR1 DFQATT and CDR2 SNEGSKA (reference sequence). CDR3 length equals 16 residues. CDR3 sequence: CSASGQGLLAKNIQYF. DNA of the CDR3: TGCAGTGCCTCAGGGCAGGGGTTACTAGCCAAAAACATTCAGTACTTC.